This TCR beta chain was observed in a study of PD-L1 blockade in urothelial cancer. The overall study: Prior chemotherapy in patients spanned 0 to 3 regimens. Study-wide results and caveats: Patients with durable benefit had greater blood expansion of tumor-associated TCR clones 3 weeks into treatment.

Regarding time point: pretreatment peripheral blood. Urothelial carcinoma in patients was locally advanced or metastatic. CDR3 size: 14 residues. The germline V gene encodes CDR1 LNHDA and CDR2 SQIVND (reference sequence). Trimming removed 7 bases from V and 7 bases from J; junction bases left unmatched: 10. To note about this clone: Antigen unknown.

Repertoires were generated with immunoSEQ multiplex PCR, while TCRdb's copy carries only in-frame clones and drops some. The repertoire holds about 87,000 clones, with 84% as singletons. The receptor was isolated from a man aged 55 to 70 with urothelial cancer. The sample in question was PBMCs, obtained around atezolizumab (anti-PD-L1) treatment. The gene calls are TRBV19 and TRBJ1-5; 7 positions agree with TRBD1. The CDR3 spells CASTLEGARQPQHF. CDR3 DNA: TGTGCCAGTACCCTAGAGGGGGCGCGCCAGCCCCAGCATTTT.